The clone carrying this T cell receptor beta chain is a singleton in its sample. It may be a read error: a sequence one base away is much more abundant. Germline loops: CDR1 SGHTA, CDR2 FQGNSA. The CDR3 consists of 15 residues. The data derive from a study of T cells in Graves' hyperthyroidism and ophthalmopathy. Study overall: Sampling of peripheral blood happened at initial diagnosis, prior to any treatment.

It was RNA transcripts that yielded the amplified TCR beta CDR3 regions. In the first-round RT-PCR of the TCR CDR3, the HTBI primer set was used. TCRdb fed the multiplex PCR reads into MiXCR, producing one record per CDR3 protein. This table holds about 160,000 distinct CDR3 sequences, over 8% found once. The chain links TRBV7-2 to TRBJ1-3; TRBD1 is a possible D gene (5 bases). This receptor was identified in a woman under 30 with Graves' hyperthyroidism that later progressed to Graves' ophthalmopathy. Sequencing used blood. The CDR3 nucleotides are TGTGCCAGCAGCTTAGGGGGGACCCTTGGGAACACCGTATATTTT. It codes for CASSLGGTLGNTVYF.